This is a list of T cell receptor beta chains from one sample in a study of graft-versus-host responses after intestinal transplantation. Using immunoSEQ multiplex PCR, the repertoire was profiled, and TCRdb retains in-frame clones only, with some absent. There are nearly 100,000 clones in the sample; around nine tenths occur only once, and 15% to 20% lies in the top ten. Sample: PBMCs, taken around 450 days after intestinal transplant. All receptors derive from a human patient who received an intestinal transplant, so some T cells may come from the graft donor. The CDR3 runs from the conserved cysteine through the conserved F or W. D genes are given only for firm matches. Clone size appears in some rows only: once, few, many, or a class for an expanded clone.

>TRBV19|.|TRBJ1-1|.
CASSNPGEAFF
TGTGCCAGTAGTAACCCAGGGGAAGCTTTCTTT
>TRBV4-1|TRBD2|TRBJ2-2|.
CASTLGRDYHTGELFF
TGCGCCAGCACCCTGGGTCGGGACTATCACACCGGGGAGCTGTTTTTT
>TRBV9|TRBD1|TRBJ2-2|.
CASSAPTGGEANTGELFF
TGTGCCAGCAGCGCCCCCACAGGGGGCGAGGCGAACACCGGGGAGCTGTTTTTT
>TRBV7-9|TRBD2|TRBJ2-7|.
CASSSGLAGYEQYF
TGTGCCAGCAGCTCGGGACTAGCGGGCTACGAGCAGTACTTC
>TRBV5-1|.|TRBJ1-4|.
CASWGGVTNEKLFF
TGCGCCAGCTGGGGGGGCGTGACTAATGAAAAACTGTTTTTT
>TRBV4-2|.|TRBJ2-3|.
CASSQDHDSTGDTQYF
TGTGCCAGCAGCCAAGATCACGACTCCACCGGCGATACGCAGTATTTT
>TRBV27|.|TRBJ2-1|.
CASSLHPASSYNEQFF
TGTGCCAGCAGTTTACATCCGGCGAGCTCCTACAATGAGCAGTTCTTC
>TRBV6-5|.|TRBJ2-7|.
CASSPNPPEQYF
TGTGCCAGCAGTCCTAACCCACCCGAGCAGTACTTC
>TRBV19|.|TRBJ1-2|.
CASGQGIGGYTF
TGTGCCAGTGGCCAGGGAATTGGTGGCTACACCTTC
>TRBV10-2|.|TRBJ2-3|.
CASGGMGDGRPADTQYF
TGCGCCAGCGGGGGCATGGGGGACGGGCGGCCCGCAGATACGCAGTATTTT
>TRBV27|TRBD2|TRBJ2-7|.
CASSFVGGGRFYEQYF
TGTGCCAGCAGTTTTGTCGGGGGGGGCCGATTTTACGAGCAGTACTTC
>TRBV10-3|.|TRBJ2-3|once
CAISESRRAGTDTQYF
TGTGCCATCAGTGAGTCCCGGAGGGCTGGCACAGATACGCAGTATTTT
>TRBV5-1|.|TRBJ2-7|.
CASSLTQGSYEQYF
TGCGCCAGCAGCTTAACGCAGGGGAGCTACGAGCAGTACTTC
>TRBV6-6|.|TRBJ1-5|.
CASTPGAYSNQPQHF
TGTGCCAGTACCCCGGGGGCTTATAGCAATCAGCCCCAGCATTTT
>TRBV9|.|TRBJ1-2|.
CASSPGGTREGYTF
TGTGCCAGCAGCCCGGGCGGGACCCGGGAGGGCTACACCTTC
>TRBV10-3|TRBD1|TRBJ2-7|.
CATRTGAYEQYF
TGTGCCACTCGGACAGGGGCCTACGAGCAGTACTTC
>TRBV5-1|.|TRBJ2-7|.
CASSLGEREQYF
TGCGCCAGCAGCTTGGGGGAGCGAGAGCAGTACTTC
>TRBV9|TRBD1|TRBJ1-6|.
CASSPGGAGNSPLHF
TGTGCCAGCAGCCCAGGGGGGGCGGGCAATTCACCCCTCCACTTT
>TRBV27|.|TRBJ2-7|.
CASRTRNYEQYF
TGTGCCAGCAGGACCCGAAACTACGAGCAGTACTTC
>TRBV6-1|TRBD2|TRBJ2-7|.
CASPYMGLGDNEQYF
TGTGCCAGCCCTTACATGGGACTAGGAGACAACGAGCAGTACTTC
>TRBV5-4|TRBD1|TRBJ2-3|.
CASSSGQGGNTQYF
TGTGCCAGCAGCTCGGGACAGGGGGGAAATACGCAGTATTTT
>TRBV27|.|TRBJ1-4|.
CASSLGGSEKLFF
TGTGCCAGCAGTTTGGGGGGGAGTGAAAAACTGTTTTTT
>TRBV11-2|.|TRBJ1-2|.
CASSQNYGYTF
TGTGCCAGCAGCCAGAACTATGGCTACACCTTC
>TRBV18|.|TRBJ2-7|few
CASSPLGGWGEQYF
TGTGCCAGCTCACCGTTAGGGGGGTGGGGCGAGCAGTACTTC
>TRBV5-8|.|TRBJ2-3|.
CASSPGWETDTQYF
TGTGCCAGCAGCCCGGGATGGGAGACAGATACGCAGTATTTT
>TRBV18|.|TRBJ1-5|.
CASSERGDQPQHF
TGTGCCAGCTCAGAACGGGGCGATCAGCCCCAGCATTTT
>TRBV19|.|TRBJ1-3|.
CASSPTLQGRNTIYF
TGTGCCAGTAGTCCTACTCTACAGGGTAGAAACACCATATATTTT
>TRBV15|.|TRBJ1-3|.
CATSRRQVLDTIYF
TGTGCCACCAGCAGAAGACAGGTTCTTGACACCATATATTTT
>TRBV7-5|.|TRBJ2-7|.
CARSLIGGPQGYF
TGTGCCAGAAGCTTAATTGGGGGGCCTCAAGGGTACTTC
>TRBV7-3|.|TRBJ1-2|.
CASSSNPGSNYGYTF
TGTGCCAGCAGCTCAAACCCCGGGTCCAACTATGGCTACACCTTC
>TRBV10-3|.|TRBJ1-1|.
CAIRGTENTEAFF
TGTGCCATCAGGGGAACAGAGAACACTGAAGCTTTCTTT
>TRBV10-3|.|TRBJ1-1|.
CAISGLEMRTEAFF
TGTGCCATCAGTGGGTTAGAAATGAGGACTGAAGCTTTCTTT
>TRBV14|.|TRBJ1-5|.
CASSQDLGQPQHF
TGTGCCAGCAGCCAAGATTTGGGTCAGCCCCAGCATTTT
>TRBV29-1|.|TRBJ2-2|.
CSVEDQGTGELFF
TGCAGCGTTGAAGACCAGGGCACCGGGGAGCTGTTTTTT
>TRBV23-1|.|TRBJ1-1|.
CASSQSGPPAEAFF
TGCGCCAGCAGTCAATCGGGCCCTCCTGCCGAAGCTTTCTTT
>TRBV5-8|.|TRBJ1-3|.
CASSLGPPNTIYF
TGTGCCAGCAGCTTGGGACCGCCGAACACCATATATTTT
>TRBV5-1|.|TRBJ1-2|.
CASSLAWPGYGYTF
TGCGCCAGCAGCTTGGCCTGGCCCGGTTATGGCTACACCTTC
>TRBV5-4|TRBD2|TRBJ2-2|.
CASSPAGWGDTGELFF
TGTGCCAGCAGCCCAGCGGGGTGGGGAGACACCGGGGAGCTGTTTTTT
>TRBV5-5|.|TRBJ1-1|.
CASRADSAAFF
TGTGCCAGCAGGGCCGACTCGGCAGCTTTCTTT
>TRBV4-2|.|TRBJ2-6|.
CASTSVAAGANVLTF
TGTGCCAGCACCTCCGTAGCCGCTGGGGCCAACGTCCTGACTTTC
>TRBV25-1|.|TRBJ2-7|.
CASSEPGQVSVGQYF
TGTGCCAGCAGTGAACCCGGACAAGTTTCGGTGGGGCAGTACTTC
>TRBV19|.|TRBJ2-5|.
CASNEGFGETQYF
TGTGCCAGTAACGAGGGTTTTGGAGAGACCCAGTACTTC
>TRBV7-9|TRBD1|TRBJ1-1|.
CASSPRTGSMNTEAFF
TGTGCCAGCAGCCCCCGGACAGGGTCAATGAACACTGAAGCTTTCTTT
>TRBV5-1|TRBD1|TRBJ2-6|.
CATNPGTGGVGGANVLTF
TGCGCCACCAACCCCGGGACAGGGGGCGTAGGTGGGGCCAACGTCCTGACTTTC
>TRBV5-1|.|TRBJ2-3|once
CASSSTGTTDTQYF
TGCGCCAGCAGCTCGACCGGGACCACAGATACGCAGTATTTT
>TRBV10-3|.|TRBJ1-2|.
CAISELTGLEGYTF
TGTGCCATCAGTGAGCTTACAGGGCTTGAAGGCTACACCTTC
>TRBV29-1|.|TRBJ2-2|.
CSTPRPDTGELFF
TGCAGCACACCTCGCCCCGACACCGGGGAGCTGTTTTTT
>TRBV7-6|TRBD2|TRBJ2-1|.
CASSATGGAGNEQFF
TGTGCCAGCAGCGCCACGGGGGGAGCGGGCAATGAGCAGTTCTTC
>TRBV5-6|.|TRBJ1-2|.
CASSLERTYGYTF
TGTGCCAGCAGCTTGGAGAGGACCTATGGCTACACCTTC
>TRBV7-7|.|TRBJ1-1|.
CASSPYNMNTEAFF
TGTGCTAGCAGCCCTTATAACATGAACACTGAAGCTTTCTTT
>TRBV4-1|.|TRBJ1-5|few
CASSRMAHQPQHF
TGCGCCAGCAGTCGGATGGCTCATCAGCCCCAGCATTTT
>TRBV7-2|.|TRBJ1-5|.
CASSSRRLDQPQHF
TGTGCCAGCAGCTCAAGGAGGCTCGATCAGCCCCAGCATTTT
>TRBV28|TRBD2|TRBJ2-2|.
CASLFGSGGATGELFF
TGTGCCAGCCTATTCGGTAGCGGGGGGGCAACCGGGGAGCTGTTTTTT
>TRBV30|TRBD2|TRBJ2-7|.
CAWTSGGRETYEQYF
TGTGCCTGGACTAGCGGGGGCCGAGAGACCTACGAGCAGTACTTC
>TRBV19|.|TRBJ1-5|.
CASSPQSEPQHF
TGTGCCAGTAGTCCCCAGTCGGAGCCCCAGCATTTT
>TRBV7-2|.|TRBJ2-1|.
CASSLTNNEQFF
TGTGCCAGCAGCTTAACGAACAATGAGCAGTTCTTC
>TRBV13|.|TRBJ2-5|.
CASSISGTQYF
TGTGCCAGCAGCATAAGCGGGACCCAGTACTTC
>TRBV4-2|.|TRBJ1-4|.
CASSQGQGRTNEKLFF
TGTGCCAGCAGCCAAGGTCAGGGGCGGACTAATGAAAAACTGTTTTTT
>TRBV7-6|TRBD2|TRBJ2-7|.
CASSALAGMTYEQYF
TGTGCCAGCAGCGCCCTAGCGGGGATGACCTACGAGCAGTACTTC
>TRBV6-5|.|TRBJ2-1|.
CASMDSEIEQFF
TGTGCCAGCATGGACAGCGAGATTGAGCAGTTCTTC